This T cell receptor beta chain was obtained from a study of cytomegalovirus exposure and HLA in healthy donors. Regarding the study as a whole: Cytomegalovirus association was listed for 164 TCR beta chains. Whilst most TCR sequences proved rare, a subset of public TCRs occurred across many donors. CMV serostatus was the only recorded immune exposure for donors. It was reported in a later analysis that an Asian-associated ancestry cluster showed fewer N-insertions than the roughly 670-donor mean.

Germline loops: CDR1 SEHNR, CDR2 FQNEAQ (reference sequence). The CDR3 runs 15 residues. The ends lost 5 bases at V and 4 bases at J; junction bases unmatched: 4. This clone was recorded a few times. Its antigen is still unknown. The PCR had 60 Vbeta and 13 Jbeta primers. Assay: immunoSEQ multiplex PCR; the TCRdb copy retains only in-frame clones and omits some. The table includes about 100,000 clones, about 80% detected once. Sequencing used PBMCs. This clonotype originated in a female donor in good health and CMV-seropositive. The J gene is TRBJ2-2, the V gene TRBV7-9, with 10 bases matching TRBD1. The chain's CDR3 is CASSRTGGITGELFF. DNA of the CDR3: TGTGCCAGCAGCCGGACAGGGGGAATCACCGGGGAGCTGTTTTTT.